Listed below are T cell receptor beta chains from one sample, sequenced in a study of CD4+ T cells in melanoma. The method was immunoSEQ multiplex PCR; TCRdb's version includes in-frame clones alone and lacks a portion of them. The sample carries some 10,000 clones, about 70% recorded once. The sequenced sample was peripheral blood. The receptors were gathered from a human donor with melanoma. Both conserved end residues are part of each CDR3. The D gene is left open where the match is weak. The listing skips clone size in some rows; elsewhere it reads once, few, many or a size class.

v_call	cdr3_length	clone_size	d_call	j_call	cdr3_nt	cdr3_aa
TRBV7-8	15	-	TRBD1	TRBJ1-2	TGTGCCAGCAGCTGGGACAGGGGGCAGGGCTATGGCTACACCTTC	CASSWDRGQGYGYTF
TRBV18	14	-	-	TRBJ1-2	TGTGCCAGCTCAAATCAGGGGTTAGAGTATGGCTACACCTTC	CASSNQGLEYGYTF
TRBV5-1	18	-	TRBD1	TRBJ1-1	TGCGCCAGCACGCTGACCATGGGGACAGGGACTATGAACACTGAAGCTTTCTTT	CASTLTMGTGTMNTEAFF
TRBV15	15	-	-	TRBJ2-5	TGTGCCACCAGCAGAGATAACCTCCCAGCGGAGACCCAGTACTTC	CATSRDNLPAETQYF
TRBV11-2	17	-	-	TRBJ1-6	TGTGCCAGCAGCCCCGACGGTTACATGAAGAGAGATTCACCCCTCCACTTT	CASSPDGYMKRDSPLHF
TRBV9	14	-	TRBD2	TRBJ2-5	TGTGCCAGCAGCGTAGCCCCTAGCGGGGAGACCCAGTACTTC	CASSVAPSGETQYF
TRBV2	12	-	-	TRBJ1-1	TGTGCCAGCAGTACAGGGCGCACTGAAGCTTTCTTT	CASSTGRTEAFF
TRBV14	13	medium-sized	-	TRBJ2-7	TGTGCCAGCAGCATATCACCAAAAAGTGAGCAGTACTTC	CASSISPKSEQYF
TRBV6-1	14	-	-	TRBJ1-1	TGTGCCAGCAGTCTTAACCCAGGGACCGCTGAAGCTTTCTTT	CASSLNPGTAEAFF
TRBV18	16	-	TRBD1	TRBJ2-1	TGTGCCAGCTCACCCCGGAGGATGACAGGGTACAATGAGCAGTTCTTC	CASSPRRMTGYNEQFF
TRBV5-8	15	few	-	TRBJ2-2	TGTGCCAGCAGCTTGGCACTTCCCTCCGGCGGGGAGCTGTTTTTT	CASSLALPSGGELFF
TRBV7-6	13	-	TRBD1	TRBJ2-5	TGTGCCAGCAGCCCGACAGGGCCAGAGACCCAGTACTTC	CASSPTGPETQYF
TRBV5-1	15	once	-	TRBJ2-5	TGCGCCAGCAAACAAGCGGGACAGTCTCAAGAGACCCAGTACTTC	CASKQAGQSQETQYF